These T cell receptor beta chains were read from a single sample in a study of regulatory T cells. Generated by immunoSEQ multiplex PCR, the TCRdb table keeps only in-frame clones and is missing some. Of about 20,000 clones listed, 93% are singletons. The sequenced material came from CD8+ T cells sorted from blood. The receptors were sampled from a child aged 2 to 15 with CD3G deficiency. The CDR3 runs from the conserved cysteine through the conserved F or W. A D gene is named only where the DNA matches it firmly. Only some rows state a clone size, as once, few, many or a class for expanded clones.

D gene: NA
V gene: TRBV6-1
clone size: NA
J gene: TRBJ2-7
CDR3 DNA: TGTGCCAGCAGTGAACTCCCGGGAAGCTCCTACGAGCAGTACTTC
CDR3 protein: CASSELPGSSYEQYF

D gene: NA
V gene: TRBV21-1
clone size: NA
J gene: TRBJ2-7
CDR3 DNA: TGTGCCAGCAGCCTACGGGAGCAGTACTTC
CDR3 protein: CASSLREQYF

D gene: NA
V gene: TRBV7-8
clone size: NA
J gene: TRBJ2-1
CDR3 DNA: TGTGCCAGCAGCTTAGCGCGTGTAGGGGATGAGCAGTTCTTC
CDR3 protein: CASSLARVGDEQFF

D gene: NA
V gene: TRBV28
clone size: once
J gene: TRBJ2-3
CDR3 DNA: TGTGCCAGCAGCGATCCTAGCGCGCCGCAGTATTTT
CDR3 protein: CASSDPSAPQYF

D gene: NA
V gene: TRBV6-1
clone size: NA
J gene: TRBJ2-7
CDR3 DNA: TGTGCCAGTGAGGGGCAAAGCTCCTACGAGCAGTACTTC
CDR3 protein: CASEGQSSYEQYF

D gene: NA
V gene: TRBV6-6
clone size: NA
J gene: TRBJ2-7
CDR3 DNA: TGTGCCAGCAGCCGTCCTGGAGAGCAGTACTTC
CDR3 protein: CASSRPGEQYF

D gene: NA
V gene: TRBV28
clone size: NA
J gene: TRBJ2-1
CDR3 DNA: TGTGCCAGCAGGGACTACAATGAGCAGTTCTTC
CDR3 protein: CASRDYNEQFF

D gene: NA
V gene: TRBV7-8
clone size: NA
J gene: TRBJ2-7
CDR3 DNA: TGTGCCAGCAGCTTAGGACTTCTGGGCGAGCAGTACTTC
CDR3 protein: CASSLGLLGEQYF

D gene: NA
V gene: TRBV28
clone size: NA
J gene: TRBJ2-6
CDR3 DNA: TGTGCCAGCAGTTTTAGATTCTCTCGGTCTTCTGGGGCCAACGTCCTGACTTTC
CDR3 protein: CASSFRFSRSSGANVLTF

D gene: NA
V gene: TRBV11-2
clone size: once
J gene: TRBJ1-1
CDR3 DNA: TGTGCCAGCAGCTTGGCTGGGAACACTGAAGCTTTCTTT
CDR3 protein: CASSLAGNTEAFF

D gene: TRBD1
V gene: TRBV5-1
clone size: NA
J gene: TRBJ2-7
CDR3 DNA: TGCGCCAGCAGCTTGGTTCCGGACAGGGTCTACGAGCAGTACTTC
CDR3 protein: CASSLVPDRVYEQYF

D gene: NA
V gene: TRBV7-9
clone size: NA
J gene: TRBJ2-3
CDR3 DNA: TGTGCCAGCAGCTTAGAGGGCTTAAGCACAGATACGCAGTATTTT
CDR3 protein: CASSLEGLSTDTQYF

D gene: NA
V gene: TRBV28
clone size: NA
J gene: TRBJ1-1
CDR3 DNA: TGTGCCAGCAGTCTGAGGTTCTCTGAAGCTTTCTTT
CDR3 protein: CASSLRFSEAFF

D gene: NA
V gene: TRBV7-8
clone size: NA
J gene: TRBJ2-7
CDR3 DNA: TGTGCCAGCAGCTTAGGTATCGAGCAGTACTTC
CDR3 protein: CASSLGIEQYF

D gene: NA
V gene: TRBV7-8
clone size: NA
J gene: TRBJ2-7
CDR3 DNA: TGTGCCAGCAGCTTAAATCAGGGCGGCGAGCAGTACTTC
CDR3 protein: CASSLNQGGEQYF

D gene: NA
V gene: TRBV6-1
clone size: NA
J gene: TRBJ2-7
CDR3 DNA: TGTGCCAGCAGTGAGGGGGCGGTCCTAGGCGAGCAGTACTTC
CDR3 protein: CASSEGAVLGEQYF

D gene: NA
V gene: TRBV27
clone size: once
J gene: TRBJ2-1
CDR3 DNA: TGTGCCAGCAGCTTAGACGGGAGCTCCTACAATGAGCAGTTCTTC
CDR3 protein: CASSLDGSSYNEQFF

D gene: NA
V gene: TRBV28
clone size: NA
J gene: TRBJ2-2
CDR3 DNA: TGTGCCAGCAGCCTCAGGCCGGGCACCGGGGAGCTGTTTTTT
CDR3 protein: CASSLRPGTGELFF

D gene: NA
V gene: TRBV5-1
clone size: NA
J gene: TRBJ2-3
CDR3 DNA: TGCGCCAGCAGAAGAGGGGGAGGCACAGATACGCAGTATTTT
CDR3 protein: CASRRGGGTDTQYF

D gene: NA
V gene: TRBV6-6
clone size: NA
J gene: TRBJ1-1
CDR3 DNA: TGTGCCAGCAGTCCCGGAACAACTGAAGCTTTCTTT
CDR3 protein: CASSPGTTEAFF

D gene: TRBD1
V gene: TRBV6-1
clone size: NA
J gene: TRBJ1-2
CDR3 DNA: TGTGCCAGCAGTGAAGCCCCCGGGACAGTTAACTATGGCTACACCTTC
CDR3 protein: CASSEAPGTVNYGYTF

D gene: TRBD1
V gene: TRBV11-2
clone size: NA
J gene: TRBJ2-4
CDR3 DNA: TGTGCCAGCAGCCTACCAGGGGGCAGAAACATTCAGTACTTC
CDR3 protein: CASSLPGGRNIQYF

D gene: TRBD1
V gene: TRBV6-1
clone size: once
J gene: TRBJ1-5
CDR3 DNA: TGTGCCAGCAGTGAGGGGGACAGCCCTTTTGTACGCCAGCATTTT
CDR3 protein: CASSEGDSPFVRQHF

D gene: NA
V gene: TRBV28
clone size: NA
J gene: TRBJ2-7
CDR3 DNA: TGTGCCAGCAGTCCCGCGGCCGGGCTCGTGCAGTACTTC
CDR3 protein: CASSPAAGLVQYF

D gene: NA
V gene: TRBV6-1
clone size: NA
J gene: TRBJ1-4
CDR3 DNA: TGTGCCAGCAGTGAAGGAGGAAAACTGTTTTTT
CDR3 protein: CASSEGGKLFF

D gene: NA
V gene: TRBV6-1
clone size: NA
J gene: TRBJ2-1
CDR3 DNA: TGTGCCAGCAGTGGAAACTGGGGTGAAGAGCAGTTCTTC
CDR3 protein: CASSGNWGEEQFF

D gene: NA
V gene: TRBV7-9
clone size: NA
J gene: TRBJ2-7
CDR3 DNA: TGTGCCAGCAGCTCCGGTGGGATGGGAAGCGAGCAGTACTTC
CDR3 protein: CASSSGGMGSEQYF

D gene: NA
V gene: TRBV28
clone size: NA
J gene: TRBJ2-7
CDR3 DNA: TGTGCCAGCAGTCCTAGTGGCATAACCTACGAGCAGTACTTC
CDR3 protein: CASSPSGITYEQYF

D gene: TRBD1
V gene: TRBV28
clone size: NA
J gene: TRBJ1-1
CDR3 DNA: TGTGCCAGCAGTGACCAGGGGGCGAGGGCTGAAGCTTTCTTT
CDR3 protein: CASSDQGARAEAFF

D gene: NA
V gene: TRBV19
clone size: NA
J gene: TRBJ1-1
CDR3 DNA: TGTGCCAGCTCAAGGGGCACTGAAGCTTTCTTT
CDR3 protein: CASSRGTEAFF

D gene: NA
V gene: TRBV11-2
clone size: NA
J gene: TRBJ2-7
CDR3 DNA: TGTGCCAGCAGCCTGGACGGCTACCACTACGAGCAGTACTTC
CDR3 protein: CASSLDGYHYEQYF